The 28 T cell receptor beta chains presented below share a single source sample, sequenced in a study of Ad26.COV2.S vaccination and SARS-CoV-2 variants. Assay used: immunoSEQ multiplex PCR; TCRdb lists only in-frame clones, some missing. The sample yields about 350,000 clones, 92% seen once. The sample in question was peripheral blood, obtained after recovery from COVID-19. The receptor set was obtained from a human donor who had recovered from COVID-19.

This clone was counted a single time. The chain links TRBV27 to TRBJ1-4, with a tentative D call TRBD1 (6 bases). The ends were cut back, 5 bases at V and 4 bases at J, with 17 bases in the middle. The CDR3 length is 16 residues. Germline CDR1 and CDR2: MNHEY and SMNVEV (reference sequence). The CDR3 coding sequence is TGTGCCAGCAGTCCCCTGGGGGGGCCTCTTAATGAAAAACTGTTTTTT. Residues: CASSPLGGPLNEKLFF.

The V and J genes are TRBV4-1 and TRBJ2-3; 10 bases align to TRBD2. The CDR3 totals 17 residues. Germline CDR1 is MGHRA and CDR2 is YSYEKL. V lost 4 bases, J lost 5 bases, and 12 bases stayed unmatched. The CDR3 region has the DNA TGCGCCAGCAGCCTTACCTCAGCGGGGGGGCTTGGAGATACGCAGTATTTT. Translating it yields CASSLTSAGGLGDTQYF.

As concerns this clone: A read error is possible here, since a much larger clone lies one base away. The sample holds other DNA sequences that translate to the same CDR3. The gene calls are TRBV5-1 and TRBJ2-5; D is undetermined. Germline CDR1 SGHRS, CDR2 YFSETQ. The CDR3 covers 11 residues. Trimming removed 1 base at V and 2 bases at J, with 0 bases between. CDR3 DNA: TGCGCCAGCAGCTTGCAAGAGACCCAGTACTTC. It specifies CASSLQETQYF. Full variable domain (outside the CDR3, taken from reference TRBV5-1 and TRBJ2-5): KAGVTQTPRYLIKTRGQQVTLSCSPISGHRSVSWYQQTPGQGLQFLFEYFSETQRNKGNFPGRFSGRQFSNSRSEMNVSTLELGDSALYLCASSLQETQYFGPGTRLLVL.

The gene calls are TRBV4-1 and TRBJ2-5; 12 bases are a match to TRBD2. CDR1 is MGHRA and CDR2 is YSYEKL in the germline V gene. The CDR3 runs to 17 residues. V shed 0 bases and J 5 bases; nucleotides not matched to a gene: 7. As DNA, the CDR3 is TGCGCCAGCAGCCAAGATCTAGCGGGGGGGGCCCGGGAGACCCAGTACTTC. Its translation: CASSQDLAGGARETQYF.

The count of this clone is one. The gene calls are TRBV3-1 (or the pseudogene TRBV3-2) and TRBJ2-2; possible D gene TRBD2, 5 bases. Germline CDR1 and CDR2: LGHDT and YNNKEL (reference sequence). The length of the CDR3 is 14 residues. V was clipped by 3 bases and J by 1 base, with 6 bases between them. The chain's CDR3 is CASSHGGNTGELFF. The CDR3 bases are TGTGCCAGCAGCCACGGAGGGAACACCGGGGAGCTGTTTTTT.

This clone was seen more than once but under ten times. The V and J genes are TRBV6-5 and TRBJ1-2; the D is unclear. The V end was cut by 6 bases, the J end by 4 bases, with 12 bases between. The germline V gene has CDR1 MNHEY and CDR2 SVGAGI. CDR3 length: 13 residues. CDR3 nucleotide sequence: TGTGCCAGCAGGACTACAGTGGGCTATGGCTACACCTTC. Translated: CASRTTVGYGYTF.

The chain employs TRBV2 and TRBJ2-2, with D possibly TRBD1 on 6 matching bases. The CDR3 length is 13 residues. The germline V gene encodes CDR1 SNHLY and CDR2 FYNNEI. V was shortened by 7 bases and J by 2 bases, with 8 bases between the two germline ends. CDR3: CASTGANTGELFF. DNA for the CDR3: TGTGCCAGCACAGGGGCCAACACCGGGGAGCTGTTTTTT.

The chain combines TRBV5-6 with TRBJ2-5; 9 bases are shared with TRBD1. Germline V gives CDR1 SGHDT, CDR2 YYEEEE. This CDR3 region has 17 residues. J lost 3 bases, V lost 6 bases, and 15 bases had no gene match. The CDR3 here is CASKTHPGRDREETQYF. CDR3 DNA: TGTGCCAGCAAGACCCATCCCGGTCGGGACAGGGAAGAGACCCAGTACTTC.

The chain has TRBV5-4 and TRBJ2-3; D possibly matches TRBD1 or TRBD2 (5 bases each). The CDR3 has 15 amino acids. CDR1 and CDR2 (germline): SGHNT, YYREEE (reference sequence). Trimming pared 2 bases from V and 6 bases from J, leaving 16 bases between. The CDR3 spells CASSFPGRLPDTQYF. The CDR3 DNA follows: TGTGCCAGCAGCTTTCCGGGACGGCTGCCTGATACGCAGTATTTT.

This chain links TRBV5-4 with TRBJ1-2; 10 bases align to TRBD1. Germline trimming cut 4 bases from V and 8 bases from J; bases unmatched to any gene: 14. Germline V gives CDR1 SGHNT, CDR2 YYREEE (reference sequence). The CDR3 loop spans 16 amino acids. For the CDR3, the DNA is TGTGCCAGCAGCCGCGGAGGGACAGGGGCGGAGAACGGCTACACCTTC. This codes for CASSRGGTGAENGYTF.

The chain employs TRBV4-3 and TRBJ2-7; D is ambiguous. Trimming pared 1 base from V and 7 bases from J, leaving 8 bases between. The length of the CDR3 is 12 residues. Per germline, CDR1 LGHNA and CDR2 YSLEER. The CDR3 reads CASSQGNKEQYF. The CDR3 DNA reads as TGCGCCAGCAGCCAAGGGAACAAGGAGCAGTACTTC.

V usage is TRBV14 and J usage is TRBJ1-2; D is undetermined. The ends were cut back, 6 bases at V and 4 bases at J, with 15 bases in the middle. In germline, CDR1 is SGHDN, CDR2 FVKESK. The CDR3 consists of 14 residues. CDR3 residues: CASSRTAVGYGYTF. The CDR3 DNA reads TGTGCCAGCAGTCGTACAGCCGTTGGCTATGGCTACACCTTC.

In this sample, this clone turned up a few times. The chain joins TRBV2 to TRBJ1-5; TRBD1 matches at 8 bases. Looked up from germline, CDR1 is SNHLY and CDR2 is FYNNEI. The CDR3 runs to 15 residues. Trimming cost V 6 bases and J 0 bases; bases outside gene matches: 4. The CDR3: CASRGQARSNQPQHF. The CDR3 DNA reads TGTGCCAGCAGGGGACAGGCCCGTAGCAATCAGCCCCAGCATTTT.

This clone turned up a few times. J is TRBJ2-5 and V is TRBV11-2; D is tentatively TRBD1 or TRBD2 (5 bases each). This CDR3 has 13 amino acids. Trimming shortened V by 10 bases and J by 6 bases, and 18 bases separated the two germline ends. The germline V gene encodes CDR1 SGHAT and CDR2 FQNNGV. CDR3 residues: CATHGAKEKTQYF. The CDR3 nucleotides are TGTGCCACCCACGGGGCCAAAGAGAAGACCCAGTACTTC.

The gene calls are TRBV12-5 and TRBJ2-3; D may be TRBD2 (5 bases). Germline-derived CDR1 and CDR2 are LGHNT and FRNRAP. Trimming left V 2 bases short and J 2 bases short, with 11 bases between. The CDR3 extends over 15 amino acids. The DNA for the CDR3 is TGTGCTAGTGGTTTGACTAGTGGTTCCACAGATACGCAGTATTTT. It yields the protein CASGLTSGSTDTQYF.

This chain uses TRBV2 with TRBJ2-7; 8 bases are a match to TRBD1. This CDR3 is built from 18 residues. The J segment lost 4 bases and the V segment lost 4 bases, leaving 18 bases of the junction unmatched. The germline V gene has CDR1 SNHLY and CDR2 FYNNEI. CDR3 in amino acids: CASSVDRTGTTVVYEQYF. In DNA form, the CDR3 reads TGTGCCAGCAGTGTCGATAGGACAGGGACAACAGTGGTTTACGAGCAGTACTTC.

The chain joins TRBV5-4 to TRBJ2-5; 7 bases fit TRBD1. From germline, CDR1 is SGHNT and CDR2 YYREEE (reference sequence). V was pared by 2 bases and J by 5 bases, with 12 bases of the junction left unmatched. This CDR3 region has 16 residues. CDR3 region: CASSLGRDRVGETQYF. For the CDR3, the DNA is TGTGCCAGCAGCTTAGGCCGTGACAGGGTCGGGGAGACCCAGTACTTC.

The V gene is TRBV25-1, the J gene TRBJ1-1; TRBD1 is a possible D gene (5 bases). The CDR3 sequence is 13 residues long. Germline CDR1 is MGHDK and CDR2 is SYGVNS. V shed 0 bases and J shed 7 bases, with 9 bases lying between them. The CDR3 sequence is CASSEYLTDEAFF. DNA of the CDR3: TGTGCCAGCAGTGAATATTTGACAGATGAAGCTTTCTTT.

The chain uses TRBV7-6 and TRBJ2-1; TRBD2 matches 10 bases. V lost 2 bases and J lost 9; bases outside the gene matches: 7. The CDR3 consists of 15 residues. Per the germline V gene, CDR1 is SGHVS and CDR2 is FNYEAQ. CDR3: CASSLSKRGGGEQFF. As DNA, the CDR3 is TGTGCCAGCAGCTTATCGAAGCGGGGGGGCGGTGAGCAGTTCTTC.

The chain recombines TRBV19 with TRBJ1-2, with 9 bases matching TRBD1. The CDR3 is 15 amino acids. The germline CDR1 and CDR2 sequences are LNHDA and SQIVND (reference sequence). Losses at the gene ends were 4 bases for V and 6 bases for J; bases not matched to a gene: 9. CDR3: CASSTLTGGADGYTF. The CDR3 DNA is TGTGCCAGTAGTACCCTCACAGGGGGCGCGGATGGCTACACCTTC.

This clone was seen only once. V usage is TRBV3-1 (or the pseudogene TRBV3-2) and J usage is TRBJ2-1, with 8 bases identical to TRBD2. Trimming at V came to 1 base and at J to 9 bases, leaving 8 bases not matched to a gene. The CDR3 has 15 residues. The germline CDR1 and CDR2 sequences are LGHDT and YNNKEL (reference sequence). The CDR3 sequence: CASSQGAAGAFEQFF. The DNA for the CDR3 is TGTGCCAGCAGCCAAGGGGCAGCGGGGGCCTTTGAGCAGTTCTTC.

V is TRBV4-1 and J is TRBJ1-1; D uncertain. V dropped 0 bases and J dropped 4 bases, with 9 bases sitting between them. The germline V gene encodes CDR1 MGHRA and CDR2 YSYEKL. CDR3 size: 14 residues. Here the CDR3 reads CASSQDIRVTEAFF. The CDR3, as DNA: TGCGCCAGCAGCCAAGATATACGAGTCACTGAAGCTTTCTTT.

Here the CDR3 reads CASSTDRFIQPQHF. The CDR3 nucleotides read TGTGCCAGCAGTACTGACAGGTTTATACAGCCCCAGCATTTT. This rearrangement joins TRBV27 to TRBJ1-5, with D tentatively TRBD1 (6 bases). CDR3 size: 14 residues. Trimming stripped 5 bases from V and 7 bases from J, with 15 bases between. Germline assignment: CDR1 MNHEY and CDR2 SMNVEV (reference sequence).

This clone was detected a few times. This chain links TRBV5-1 with TRBJ2-7, with a weak D call TRBD1 (6 bases). Trimming cost V 0 bases and J 3 bases, with 10 bases left between them. The CDR3 totals 14 residues. In germline, CDR1 is SGHRS, CDR2 YFSETQ. The CDR3 sequence is CASSLGDILYEQYF. DNA of the CDR3: TGCGCCAGCAGCTTGGGGGACATTCTCTACGAGCAGTACTTC.

This clone was counted only a few times. The chain joins TRBV6-1 to TRBJ1-5; unclear D gene. CDR3 length equals 17 residues. V was cut by 2 bases and J by 1 base, with 15 bases left in between. The germline V gene has CDR1 MNHNS and CDR2 SASEGT. Here the CDR3 reads CASSENWGGRSNQPQHF. CDR3 DNA: TGTGCCAGCAGTGAAAATTGGGGAGGCAGAAGCAATCAGCCCCAGCATTTT.

V usage is TRBV19 and J usage is TRBJ1-4; no firm D call. Trimming took 6 bases from V and 8 from J, leaving 16 bases between them. The CDR3 length is 14 residues. CDR1 is LNHDA, CDR2 SQIVND, per germline (reference sequence). Written as DNA, the CDR3 is TGTGCCAGTAGCACAGTCCTTCTTGGGGAAAAACTGTTTTTT. This encodes CASSTVLLGEKLFF.

The chain recombines TRBV5-4 with TRBJ1-6; D gene ambiguous. Germline values: CDR1 SGHNT, CDR2 YYREEE (reference sequence). CDR3 size: 15 residues. Trimming took off 0 bases at V and 7 bases at J, with 11 bases between the two ends. The CDR3 DNA reads as TGTGCCAGCAGCTTGGCCCCGGGGTTCAATTCACCCCTCCACTTT. It specifies CASSLAPGFNSPLHF. Full variable domain (rest looked up from reference TRBV5-4 and TRBJ1-6): ETGVTQSPTHLIKTRGQQVTLRCSSQSGHNTVSWYQQALGQGPQFIFQYYREEENGRGNFPPRFSGLQFPNYSSELNVNALELDDSALYLCASSLAPGFNSPLHFGNGTRLTVT.

The rearrangement links TRBV7-9 to TRBJ1-2; D ambiguous. The V and J ends lost 5 bases and 4 bases respectively, with 8 bases between them. Looked up from germline, CDR1 is SEHNR and CDR2 is FQNEAQ (reference sequence). This CDR3 has 12 amino acids. The CDR3 sequence is CASSQTLYGYTF. The DNA for the CDR3 is TGTGCCAGCAGCCAGACCCTCTATGGCTACACCTTC.